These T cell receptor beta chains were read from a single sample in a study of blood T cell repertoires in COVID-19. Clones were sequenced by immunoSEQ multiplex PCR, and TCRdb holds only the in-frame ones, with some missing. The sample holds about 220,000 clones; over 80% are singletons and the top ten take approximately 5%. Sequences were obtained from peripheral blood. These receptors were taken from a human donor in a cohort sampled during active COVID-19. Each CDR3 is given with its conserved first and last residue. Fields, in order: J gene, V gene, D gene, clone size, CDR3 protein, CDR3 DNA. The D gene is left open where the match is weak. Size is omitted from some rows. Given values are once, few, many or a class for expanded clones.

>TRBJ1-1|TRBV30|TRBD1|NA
CAWSVGQGSMNTEAFF
TGTGCCTGGAGTGTCGGACAGGGGTCAATGAACACTGAAGCTTTCTTT
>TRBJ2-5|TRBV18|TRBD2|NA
CASSPREGLNLETQYF
TGTGCCAGCTCACCTCGGGAGGGCCTGAATCTTGAGACCCAGTACTTC
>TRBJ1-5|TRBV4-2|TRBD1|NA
CASSQDFTGQQAQPQHF
TGTGCCAGCAGCCAAGACTTCACGGGACAGCAAGCGCAGCCCCAGCATTTT
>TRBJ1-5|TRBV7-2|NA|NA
CASSSGPNQPQHF
TGTGCCAGCAGCTCCGGTCCCAATCAGCCCCAGCATTTT
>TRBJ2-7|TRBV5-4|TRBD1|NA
CASSRPDRRIHEQYF
TGTGCCAGCAGCCGCCCGGACAGGCGGATCCACGAGCAGTACTTC
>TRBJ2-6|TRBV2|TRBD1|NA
CASSEGRGRGRSSGANVLTF
TGTGCCAGCAGTGAAGGCAGGGGGCGCGGGCGGAGCTCTGGGGCCAACGTCCTGACTTTC
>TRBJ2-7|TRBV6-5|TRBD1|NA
CASSFRDRTYEQYF
TGTGCCAGCAGTTTCCGGGACAGAACCTACGAGCAGTACTTC
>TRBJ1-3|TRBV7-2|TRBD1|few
CASTRQGYGNTIYF
TGTGCCAGCACCCGACAGGGGTACGGAAACACCATATATTTT
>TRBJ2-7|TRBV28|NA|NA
CASSSNYFSSSYEQYF
TGTGCCAGCAGTTCCAACTACTTTTCCTCCTCCTACGAGCAGTACTTC
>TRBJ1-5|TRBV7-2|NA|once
CASSLGSGQPQHF
TGTGCCAGCAGCTTGGGGAGTGGTCAGCCCCAGCATTTT
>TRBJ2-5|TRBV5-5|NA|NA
CASSLAGRLETQYF
TGTGCCAGCAGCTTGGCAGGGAGGTTGGAGACCCAGTACTTC
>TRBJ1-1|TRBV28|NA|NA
CASSLVRLNTEAFF
TGTGCCAGCAGTTTGGTCAGGCTAAACACTGAAGCTTTCTTT
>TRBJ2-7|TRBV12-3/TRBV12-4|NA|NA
CASTPGGSYEQYF
TGTGCCAGCACCCCCGGCGGCTCCTACGAGCAGTACTTC
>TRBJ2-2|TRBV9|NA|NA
CASSTGVDGELFF
TGTGCCAGCAGCACCGGGGTGGACGGGGAGCTGTTTTTT
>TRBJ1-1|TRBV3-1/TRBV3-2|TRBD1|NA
CASSRRTGLAFF
TGTGCCAGCAGCCGAAGGACAGGGCTAGCTTTCTTT
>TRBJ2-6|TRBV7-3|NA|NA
CASSFVGSSGANVLTF
TGTGCCAGCAGCTTCGTAGGGAGCTCTGGGGCCAACGTCCTGACTTTC
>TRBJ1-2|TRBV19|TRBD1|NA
CASHWGTGYGYTF
TGTGCCAGTCACTGGGGGACAGGGTATGGCTACACCTTC
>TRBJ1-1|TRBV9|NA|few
CASSVGEGILNTEAFF
TGTGCCAGCAGCGTAGGAGAGGGAATACTGAACACTGAAGCTTTCTTT
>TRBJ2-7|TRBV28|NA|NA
CASSSPFGTRGTHEQYF
TGTGCCAGCAGCTCGCCCTTCGGGACTCGGGGGACCCACGAGCAGTACTTC